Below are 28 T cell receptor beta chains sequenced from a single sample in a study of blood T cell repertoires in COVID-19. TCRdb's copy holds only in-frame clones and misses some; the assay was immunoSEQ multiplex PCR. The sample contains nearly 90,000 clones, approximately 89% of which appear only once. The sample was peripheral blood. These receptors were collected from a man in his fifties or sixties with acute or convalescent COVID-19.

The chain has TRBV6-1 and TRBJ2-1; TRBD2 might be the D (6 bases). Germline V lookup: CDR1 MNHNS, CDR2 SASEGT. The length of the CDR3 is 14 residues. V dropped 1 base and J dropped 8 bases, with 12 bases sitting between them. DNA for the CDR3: TGTGCCAGCAGTGAAGGGGAGCTAGCGTATGAGCAGTTCTTC. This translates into CASSEGELAYEQFF.

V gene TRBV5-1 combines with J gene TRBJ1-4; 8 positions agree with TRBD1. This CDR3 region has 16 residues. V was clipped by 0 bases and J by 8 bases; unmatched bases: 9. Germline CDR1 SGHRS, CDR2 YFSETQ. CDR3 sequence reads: CASSLEVTGGSEKLFF. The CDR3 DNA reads TGCGCCAGCAGCTTGGAAGTTACAGGGGGTAGCGAAAAACTGTTTTTT. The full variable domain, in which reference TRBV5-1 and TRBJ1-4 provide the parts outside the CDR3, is KAGVTQTPRYLIKTRGQQVTLSCSPISGHRSVSWYQQTPGQGLQFLFEYFSETQRNKGNFPGRFSGRQFSNSRSEMNVSTLELGDSALYLCASSLEVTGGSEKLFFGSGTQLSVL.

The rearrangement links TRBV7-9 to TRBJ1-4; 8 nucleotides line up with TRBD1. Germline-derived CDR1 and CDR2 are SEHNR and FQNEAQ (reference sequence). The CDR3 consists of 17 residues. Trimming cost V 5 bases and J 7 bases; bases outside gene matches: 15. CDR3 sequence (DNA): TGTGCCAGCAGCCGAATACAAGGGCCAGGGGGCTTTGAAAAACTGTTTTTT. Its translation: CASSRIQGPGGFEKLFF.

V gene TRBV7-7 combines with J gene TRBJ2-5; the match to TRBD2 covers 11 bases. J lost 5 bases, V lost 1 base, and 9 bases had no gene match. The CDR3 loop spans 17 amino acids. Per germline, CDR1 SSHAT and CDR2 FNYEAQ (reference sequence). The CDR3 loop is CASSLGGSGRVRETQYF. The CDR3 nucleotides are TGTGCCAGCAGCTTAGGTGGTAGCGGGAGGGTGAGGGAGACCCAGTACTTC.

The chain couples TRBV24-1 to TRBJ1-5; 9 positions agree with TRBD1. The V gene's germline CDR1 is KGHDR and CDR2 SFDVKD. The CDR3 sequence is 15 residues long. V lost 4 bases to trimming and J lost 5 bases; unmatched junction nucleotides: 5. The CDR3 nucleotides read TGTGCCACCAGTGACCCCGACAGGGGGGATCAGCCCCAGCATTTT. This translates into CATSDPDRGDQPQHF.

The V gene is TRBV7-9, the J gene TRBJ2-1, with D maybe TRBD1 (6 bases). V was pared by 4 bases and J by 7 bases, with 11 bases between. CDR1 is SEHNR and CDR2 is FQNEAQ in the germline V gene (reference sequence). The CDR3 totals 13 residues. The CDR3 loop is CASSSQGYNEQFF. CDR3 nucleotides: TGTGCCAGCAGCTCGCAGGGGTATAATGAGCAGTTCTTC. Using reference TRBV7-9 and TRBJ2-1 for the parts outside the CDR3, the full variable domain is DTGVSQNPRHKITKRGQNVTFRCDPISEHNRLYWYRQTLGQGPEFLTYFQNEAQLEKSRLLSDRFSAERPKGSFSTLEIQRTEQGDSAMYLCASSSQGYNEQFFGPGTRLTVL.

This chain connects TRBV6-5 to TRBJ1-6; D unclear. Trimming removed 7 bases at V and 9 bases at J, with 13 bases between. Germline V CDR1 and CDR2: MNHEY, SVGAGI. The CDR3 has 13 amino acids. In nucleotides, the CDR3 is TGTGCCAGCACTGGAGGGCTTCGTTCACCCCTCCACTTT. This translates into CASTGGLRSPLHF.

CDR3 nucleotides: TGTGCCAGCAGCTGGACGAAGACTAGCGGGGGGCCCTCCTCGTACTTC. Amino acids: CASSWTKTSGGPSSYF. This chain joins TRBV5-6 and TRBJ2-5; 13 positions agree with TRBD2. The V and J ends lost 3 bases and 13 bases, in that order; junction bases with no gene match: 15. The CDR3 has 16 amino acids. Germline CDR1 and CDR2: SGHDT and YYEEEE.

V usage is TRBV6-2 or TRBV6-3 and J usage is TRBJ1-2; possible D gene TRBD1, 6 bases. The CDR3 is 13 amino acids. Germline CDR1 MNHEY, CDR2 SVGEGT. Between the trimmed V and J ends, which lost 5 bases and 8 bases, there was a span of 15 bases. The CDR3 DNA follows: TGTGCCAGCAGTCCCAGGGGTTCCGGAGGCTACACCTTC. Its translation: CASSPRGSGGYTF.

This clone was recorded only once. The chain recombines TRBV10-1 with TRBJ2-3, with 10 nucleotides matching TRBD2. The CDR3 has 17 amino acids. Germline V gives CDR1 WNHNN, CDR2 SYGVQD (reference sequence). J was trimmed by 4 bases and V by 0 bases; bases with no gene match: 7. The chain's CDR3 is CASSESNQLAGSDTQYF. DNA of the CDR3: TGCGCCAGCAGTGAGTCCAACCAACTAGCGGGATCAGATACGCAGTATTTT.

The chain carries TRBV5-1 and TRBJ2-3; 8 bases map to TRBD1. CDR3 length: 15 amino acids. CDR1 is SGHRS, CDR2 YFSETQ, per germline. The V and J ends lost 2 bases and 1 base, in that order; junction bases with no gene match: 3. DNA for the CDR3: TGCGCCAGCAGCTTTCAGGGGGCCCGCACAGATACGCAGTATTTT. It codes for CASSFQGARTDTQYF. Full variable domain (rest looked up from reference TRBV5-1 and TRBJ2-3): KAGVTQTPRYLIKTRGQQVTLSCSPISGHRSVSWYQQTPGQGLQFLFEYFSETQRNKGNFPGRFSGRQFSNSRSEMNVSTLELGDSALYLCASSFQGARTDTQYFGPGTRLTVL.

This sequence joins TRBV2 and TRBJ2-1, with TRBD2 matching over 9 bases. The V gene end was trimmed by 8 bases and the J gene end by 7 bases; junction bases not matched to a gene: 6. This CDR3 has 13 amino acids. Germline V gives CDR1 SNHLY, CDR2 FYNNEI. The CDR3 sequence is CASQRGEENEQFF. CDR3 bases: TGTGCCAGCCAGCGGGGGGAGGAAAATGAGCAGTTCTTC.

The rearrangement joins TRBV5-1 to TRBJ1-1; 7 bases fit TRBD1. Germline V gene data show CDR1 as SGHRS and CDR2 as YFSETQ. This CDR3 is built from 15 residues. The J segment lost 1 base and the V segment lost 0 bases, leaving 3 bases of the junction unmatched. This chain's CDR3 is CASSLEGARNTEAFF. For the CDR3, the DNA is TGCGCCAGCAGCTTGGAGGGGGCGCGGAACACTGAAGCTTTCTTT.

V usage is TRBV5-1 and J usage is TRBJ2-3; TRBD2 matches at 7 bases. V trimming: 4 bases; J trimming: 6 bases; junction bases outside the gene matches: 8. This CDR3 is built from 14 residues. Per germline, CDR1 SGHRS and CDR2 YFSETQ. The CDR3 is CASSLPGDYDTQYF. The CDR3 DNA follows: TGCGCCAGCAGCCTCCCCGGGGACTACGATACGCAGTATTTT.

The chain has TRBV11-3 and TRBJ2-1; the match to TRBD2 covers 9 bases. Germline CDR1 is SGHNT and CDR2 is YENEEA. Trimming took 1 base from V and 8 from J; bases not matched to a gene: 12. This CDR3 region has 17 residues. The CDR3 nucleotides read TGTGCCAGCAGCTTAGGATTAGCGGGAGCGGGAGAACATGAGCAGTTCTTC. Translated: CASSLGLAGAGEHEQFF.

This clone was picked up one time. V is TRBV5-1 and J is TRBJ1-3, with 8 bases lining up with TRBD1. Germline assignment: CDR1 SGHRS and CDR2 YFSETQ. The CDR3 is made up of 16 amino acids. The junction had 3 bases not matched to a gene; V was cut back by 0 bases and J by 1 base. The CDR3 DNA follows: TGCGCCAGCAGCTTGGGACAGGGGATTTCTGGAAACACCATATATTTT. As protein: CASSLGQGISGNTIYF.

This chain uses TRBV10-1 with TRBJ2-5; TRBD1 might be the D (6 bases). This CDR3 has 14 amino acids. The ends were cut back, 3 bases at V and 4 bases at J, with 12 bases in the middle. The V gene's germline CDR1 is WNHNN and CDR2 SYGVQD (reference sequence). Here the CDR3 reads CASSDGRGRETQYF. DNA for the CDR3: TGCGCCAGCAGTGACGGCAGGGGAAGAGAGACCCAGTACTTC.

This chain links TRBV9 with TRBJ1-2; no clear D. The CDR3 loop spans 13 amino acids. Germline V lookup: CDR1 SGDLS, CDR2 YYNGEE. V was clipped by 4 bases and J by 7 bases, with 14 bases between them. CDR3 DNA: TGTGCCAGCAGCACAGACCCCTCCTTTGGCTACACCTTC. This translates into CASSTDPSFGYTF.

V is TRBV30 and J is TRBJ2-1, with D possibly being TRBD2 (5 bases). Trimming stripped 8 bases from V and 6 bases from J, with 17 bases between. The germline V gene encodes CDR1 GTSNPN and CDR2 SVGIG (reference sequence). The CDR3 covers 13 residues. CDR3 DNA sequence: TGTGCCGGGGAAAAACTAGTAGGCAATGAGCAGTTCTTC. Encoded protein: CAGEKLVGNEQFF.

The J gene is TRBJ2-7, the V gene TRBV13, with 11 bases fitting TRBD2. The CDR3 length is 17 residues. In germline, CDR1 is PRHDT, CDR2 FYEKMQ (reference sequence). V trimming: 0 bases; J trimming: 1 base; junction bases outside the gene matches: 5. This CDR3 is CASSLGGLAGKSYEQYF. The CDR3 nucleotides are TGTGCCAGCAGCTTAGGAGGACTAGCGGGCAAATCCTACGAGCAGTACTTC. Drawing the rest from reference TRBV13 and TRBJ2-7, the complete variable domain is AAGVIQSPRHLIKEKRETATLKCYPIPRHDTVYWYQQGPGQDPQFLISFYEKMQSDKGSIPDRFSAQQFSDYHSELNMSSLELGDSALYFCASSLGGLAGKSYEQYFGPGTRLTVT.

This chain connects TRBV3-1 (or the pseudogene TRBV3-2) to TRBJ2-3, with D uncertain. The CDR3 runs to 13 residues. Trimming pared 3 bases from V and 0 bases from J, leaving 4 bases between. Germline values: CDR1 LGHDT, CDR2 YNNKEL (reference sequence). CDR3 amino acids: CASSQRSTDTQYF. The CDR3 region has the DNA TGTGCCAGCAGCCAGAGGAGCACAGATACGCAGTATTTT.

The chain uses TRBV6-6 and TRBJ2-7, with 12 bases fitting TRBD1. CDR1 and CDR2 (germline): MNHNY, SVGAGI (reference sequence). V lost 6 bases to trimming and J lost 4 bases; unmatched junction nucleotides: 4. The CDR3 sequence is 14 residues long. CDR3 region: CASRPGQGAYEQYF. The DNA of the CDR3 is TGTGCCAGCAGACCGGGACAGGGGGCTTACGAGCAGTACTTC.

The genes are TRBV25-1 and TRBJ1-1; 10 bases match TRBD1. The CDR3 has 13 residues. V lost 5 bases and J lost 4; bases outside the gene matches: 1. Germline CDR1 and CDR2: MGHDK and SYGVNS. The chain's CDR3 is CASSRTGGTEAFF. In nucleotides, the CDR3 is TGTGCCAGCAGTCGGACAGGGGGCACTGAAGCTTTCTTT.

The CDR3 DNA reads TGTGCCAGCAGCAAAGTCCTAGCGGGGGGCCCGAACACCGGGGAGCTGTTTTTT. It codes for CASSKVLAGGPNTGELFF. V gene TRBV21-1 combines with J gene TRBJ2-2; TRBD2 is taken as the D call from the table, unchecked against the DNA. TRBV21-1 is an annotated pseudogene. The CDR3 extends over 18 amino acids.

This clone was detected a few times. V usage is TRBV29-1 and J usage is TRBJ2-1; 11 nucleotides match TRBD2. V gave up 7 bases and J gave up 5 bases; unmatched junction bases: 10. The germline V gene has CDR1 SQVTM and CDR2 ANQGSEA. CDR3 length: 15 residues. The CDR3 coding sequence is TGCAGCGCATCCGGGACTAGCGGTTCTCACAATGAGCAGTTCTTC. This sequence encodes CSASGTSGSHNEQFF.

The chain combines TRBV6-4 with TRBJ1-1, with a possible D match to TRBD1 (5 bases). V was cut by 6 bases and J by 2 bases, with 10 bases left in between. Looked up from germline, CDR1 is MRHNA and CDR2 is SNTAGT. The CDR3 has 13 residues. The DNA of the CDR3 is TGTGCCAGCAGGGTGACAGAAAACACTGAAGCTTTCTTT. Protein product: CASRVTENTEAFF.

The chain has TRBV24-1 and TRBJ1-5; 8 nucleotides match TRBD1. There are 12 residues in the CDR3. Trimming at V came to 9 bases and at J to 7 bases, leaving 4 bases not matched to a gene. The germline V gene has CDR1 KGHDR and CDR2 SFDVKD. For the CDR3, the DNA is TGTGCCACCCAGGGGGCCGAGCAGCCCCAGCATTTT. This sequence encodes CATQGAEQPQHF.

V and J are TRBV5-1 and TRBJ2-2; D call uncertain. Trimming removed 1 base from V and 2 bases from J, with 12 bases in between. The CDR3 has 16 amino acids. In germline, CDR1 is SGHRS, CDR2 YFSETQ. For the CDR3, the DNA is TGCGCCAGCAGCTTGTACGCAGGCCCTAACACCGGGGAGCTGTTTTTT. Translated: CASSLYAGPNTGELFF.